The next 22 T cell receptor beta chains were all read from a single sample in a study of blood T cell repertoires in COVID-19. Only in-frame clones appear in the TCRdb table, and some are missing; sequencing was by immunoSEQ multiplex PCR. Here the sample spans over 300,000 clones, 86% being singletons. Sequenced sample: PBMCs or T cells enriched from blood (not recorded which). The receptors originated from a woman aged 18-35 years who had recovered from COVID-19.

Only one count was recorded for this clone. This sequence joins TRBV3-1 (or the pseudogene TRBV3-2) and TRBJ1-2, with 7 bases that match TRBD1. This CDR3 contains 14 residues. The V gene's germline CDR1 is LGHDT and CDR2 YNNKEL (reference sequence). J gave up 4 bases and V 4 bases, and 6 bases lay outside the gene matches. The CDR3 region has the DNA TGTGCCAGCAGCCCCATCACAGGGGCCTATGGCTACACCTTC. Translated, it gives CASSPITGAYGYTF.

The gene calls are TRBV5-1 and TRBJ1-6; 7 bases are shared with TRBD1. The CDR3 is 15 residues long. The germline gives CDR1 SGHRS, CDR2 YFSETQ. With 2 bases clipped from V and 9 bases from J, the junction kept 8 bases outside the gene matches. The CDR3 spells CASSFIRDSSSPLHF. The CDR3 DNA reads as TGCGCCAGCAGCTTTATCCGGGACAGCTCTTCACCCCTCCACTTT.

The chain has TRBV30 and TRBJ1-6; D not certain. The germline V gene encodes CDR1 GTSNPN and CDR2 SVGIG (reference sequence). The germline V and J ends were trimmed by 1 base and 5 bases, with 9 bases remaining between them. This CDR3 has 14 residues. The CDR3 region has the DNA TGTGCCTGGAGTGGAGGGTCCGATAATTCACCCCTCCACTTT. This translates into CAWSGGSDNSPLHF.

On this clone: The DNA is left out, because the CDR3 cannot be placed on it with certainty; the CDR3 is given as TCRdb lists it. V usage is TRBV5-8 and J usage is TRBJ2-7; TRBD2 is the table's D call, not checked against the DNA. CDR1 and CDR2 from the germline V gene are SGHTS and YDEGEE. The CDR3 is 20 amino acids in total, end residues counted. The chain's CDR3 is CASSTKITAVYEQYFGGSVF.

The chain recombines TRBV7-9 with TRBJ1-3; tentative D call: TRBD1 (6 bases). Trimming took off 0 bases at V and 4 bases at J, with 10 bases between the two ends. Germline CDR1 reads SEHNR; CDR2 reads FQNEAQ (reference sequence). The CDR3 runs 15 residues. CDR3 sequence: CASSLAQGRGNTIYF. The CDR3 DNA is TGTGCCAGCAGCTTAGCTCAGGGGAGAGGAAACACCATATATTTT.

V gene TRBV19 combines with J gene TRBJ1-1; D unclear. The CDR3 contains 14 residues. V shed 6 bases and J shed 2 bases, with 13 bases lying between them. Germline V CDR1 and CDR2: LNHDA, SQIVND (reference sequence). The CDR3 nucleotides read TGTGCCAGTAGACTGAGGCGTTTCAACACTGAAGCTTTCTTT. This codes for CASRLRRFNTEAFF.

The gene calls are TRBV27 and TRBJ1-3; 9 bases are shared with TRBD1. The J segment lost 3 bases and the V segment lost 5 bases, leaving 8 bases of the junction unmatched. The germline CDR1 and CDR2 sequences are MNHEY and SMNVEV (reference sequence). The CDR3 loop spans 16 amino acids. The CDR3 DNA sequence: TGTGCCAGCAGTCCTCGGACAGGGGAAGGTGGAAACACCATATATTTT. Translation: CASSPRTGEGGNTIYF.

The chain joins TRBV28 to TRBJ2-3; D possibly corresponds to TRBD2 (5 bases). Trimming removed 5 bases at V and 10 bases at J, with 25 bases between. Germline V gene lookup returns CDR1 MDHEN and CDR2 SYDVKM. This CDR3 spans 16 amino acids. CDR3 in amino acids: CASSPPSSTAREAQYF. The CDR3 DNA reads TGTGCCAGCAGTCCCCCCTCTAGCACGGCAAGAGAGGCGCAGTATTTT.

V gene TRBV6-2 or TRBV6-3 combines with J gene TRBJ1-4; 7 nucleotides align to TRBD1. CDR1 and CDR2 from the germline V gene are MNHEY and SVGEGT. The CDR3 loop spans 16 amino acids. The ends lost 5 bases at V and 6 bases at J; junction bases unmatched: 12. CDR3 sequence: CASSHPDRLPDEKLFF. The CDR3 coding sequence is TGTGCCAGCAGTCACCCGGACAGGCTTCCGGATGAAAAACTGTTTTTT.

The chain is built from TRBV3-1 (or the pseudogene TRBV3-2) and TRBJ2-1; possible D gene TRBD2, 6 bases. The V end was cut by 4 bases, the J end by 0 bases, with 7 bases between. Germline CDR1 reads LGHDT; CDR2 reads YNNKEL (reference sequence). The CDR3 loop spans 14 amino acids. CDR3 amino acids: CASSRRASYNEQFF. CDR3 nucleotides: TGTGCCAGCAGCCGGAGGGCCTCCTACAATGAGCAGTTCTTC.

This chain connects TRBV30 to TRBJ1-6; possibly TRBD1 for D (6 bases). V was pared by 0 bases and J by 13 bases, with 13 bases between. Looked up from germline, CDR1 is GTSNPN and CDR2 is SVGIG (reference sequence). The CDR3 has 13 amino acids. The CDR3 reads CAWSVWGPSPLHF. CDR3 DNA: TGTGCCTGGAGTGTCTGGGGGCCGAGTCCCCTCCACTTT.

The chain is built from TRBV4-1 and TRBJ2-7, with TRBD2 matching 7 bases. The trim removed 2 bases at V and 6 bases at J, leaving 7 bases unmatched. Germline CDR1 reads MGHRA; CDR2 reads YSYEKL. This CDR3 has 14 residues. The CDR3, as DNA: TGCGCCAGCAGCCAATTGTCGGGAGGAGGCGAGCAGTACTTC. Translation gives CASSQLSGGGEQYF.

V and J are TRBV7-2 and TRBJ1-1; D uncertain. This CDR3 is 11 amino acids long. V lost 6 bases and J 6 bases, leaving 8 bases between the germline ends. Germline CDR1 reads SGHTA; CDR2 reads FQGNSA. CDR3 residues: CASSGLAEAFF. In DNA form, the CDR3 reads TGTGCCAGCAGTGGGCTCGCTGAAGCTTTCTTT. Full variable domain (remainder filled in from reference TRBV7-2 and TRBJ1-1): GAGVSQSPSNKVTEKGKDVELRCDPISGHTALYWYRQSLGQGLEFLIYFQGNSAPDKSGLPSDRFSAERTGGSVSTLTIQRTQQEDSAVYLCASSGLAEAFFGQGTRLTVV.

The gene calls are TRBV19 and TRBJ1-5, with D possibly matching TRBD1 (5 bases). The CDR3 covers 13 residues. Germline CDR1 and CDR2: LNHDA and SQIVND (reference sequence). Trimming left V 6 bases short and J 6 bases short, with 12 bases between. CDR3 in DNA: TGTGCCAGTAGCTCTTCCAGGGCTCAGCCCCAGCATTTT. This sequence encodes CASSSSRAQPQHF.

V usage is TRBV9 and J usage is TRBJ1-2; 7 bases line up with TRBD1. The CDR3 totals 13 residues. Trimming at V came to 4 bases and at J to 6 bases, leaving 6 bases not matched to a gene. Germline-derived CDR1 and CDR2 are SGDLS and YYNGEE. CDR3 coding DNA: TGTGCCAGCAGCCCCCGACAGGGTAATGGCTACACCTTC. Translated, it gives CASSPRQGNGYTF.

The genes are TRBV7-8 and TRBJ1-2; 10 bases align to TRBD1. Germline loops: CDR1 SGHVS, CDR2 FQNEAQ. The V gene end was trimmed by 4 bases and the J gene end by 3 bases; junction bases not matched to a gene: 5. There are 15 residues in the CDR3. CDR3 amino acids: CASSSRDRGHYGYTF. The CDR3 DNA reads as TGTGCCAGCAGCTCCCGGGACAGGGGCCACTATGGCTACACCTTC.

The chain combines TRBV13 with TRBJ2-2, with D possibly TRBD1 on 5 matching bases. CDR1 and CDR2 (germline): PRHDT, FYEKMQ (reference sequence). Trimming cost V 2 bases and J 0 bases, with 10 bases left between them. This CDR3 has 16 amino acids. CDR3 sequence (DNA): TGTGCCAGCAGCTTAATACAGGTTTCGAACACCGGGGAGCTGTTTTTT. Protein sequence: CASSLIQVSNTGELFF.

The V call is TRBV21-1, the J call TRBJ1-6; no check of the table's D call, TRBD1, against the DNA was made. TRBV21-1 is a known pseudogene. The CDR3 is 20 amino acids. CDR3 in amino acids: CASTLTHDRVILRAGAPLHF. CDR3 DNA: TGTGCCAGCACCCTAACTCATGACAGGGTGATCCTCCGGGCCGGAGCACCCCTCCACTTT.

The chain employs TRBV19 and TRBJ2-1; 7 bases agree with TRBD1. V trimming: 5 bases; J trimming: 0 bases; junction bases outside the gene matches: 7. Germline V gives CDR1 LNHDA, CDR2 SQIVND (reference sequence). This CDR3 contains 16 residues. CDR3 nucleotides: TGTGCCAGTAGTCCATGGGGACAGAGCTCCTACAATGAGCAGTTCTTC. Its translation is CASSPWGQSSYNEQFF.

This clone was counted once. This chain joins TRBV12-3 or TRBV12-4 and TRBJ2-7; tentative D call: TRBD2 (5 bases). CDR3 length: 12 amino acids. V was clipped by 6 bases and J by 4 bases, with 10 bases between them. The CDR3 sequence: CASSPSGYEQYF. CDR3 coding DNA: TGTGCCAGCAGCCCGTCGGGGTACGAGCAGTACTTC.

The chain joins TRBV3-1 (or the pseudogene TRBV3-2) to TRBJ1-2, with unresolved D. CDR1 and CDR2 from the germline V gene are LGHDT and YNNKEL (reference sequence). This CDR3 comprises 15 residues. V dropped 0 bases and J dropped 6 bases, with 14 bases sitting between them. The CDR3 is CASSQDSGTADGYTF. The CDR3 region has the DNA TGTGCCAGCAGCCAAGATAGTGGAACTGCGGATGGCTACACCTTC.

This clone was recorded only once. The chain is built from TRBV7-9 and TRBJ1-4; D gene unclear. Between the trimmed V and J ends, which lost 5 bases and 3 bases, there was a span of 16 bases. Germline assignment: CDR1 SEHNR and CDR2 FQNEAQ (reference sequence). This CDR3 region has 16 residues. The CDR3 DNA reads TGTGCCAGCAGCCATACAGCCCATCGCCCTAATGAAAAACTGTTTTTT. Translated: CASSHTAHRPNEKLFF.